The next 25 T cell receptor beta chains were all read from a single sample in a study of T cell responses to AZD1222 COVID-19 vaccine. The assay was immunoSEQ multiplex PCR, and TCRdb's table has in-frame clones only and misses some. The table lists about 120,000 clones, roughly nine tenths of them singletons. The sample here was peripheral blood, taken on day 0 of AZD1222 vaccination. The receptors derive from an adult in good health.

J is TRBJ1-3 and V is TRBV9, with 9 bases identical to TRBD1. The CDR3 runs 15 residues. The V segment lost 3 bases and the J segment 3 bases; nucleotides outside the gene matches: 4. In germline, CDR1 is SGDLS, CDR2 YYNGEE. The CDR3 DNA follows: TGTGCCAGCAGCGCGGAGGACAGGGGTGGAAACACCATATATTTT. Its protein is CASSAEDRGGNTIYF.

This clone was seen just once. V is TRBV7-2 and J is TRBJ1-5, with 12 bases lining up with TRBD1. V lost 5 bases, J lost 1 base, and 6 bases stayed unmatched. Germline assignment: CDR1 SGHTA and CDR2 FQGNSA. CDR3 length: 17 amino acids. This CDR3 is CASSPRDRGRSNQPQHF. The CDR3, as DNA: TGTGCCAGCAGCCCCCGGGACAGGGGGCGCAGCAATCAGCCCCAGCATTTT.

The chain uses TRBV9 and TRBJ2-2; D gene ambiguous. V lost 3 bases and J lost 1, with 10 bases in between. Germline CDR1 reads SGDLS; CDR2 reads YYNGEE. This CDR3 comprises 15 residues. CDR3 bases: TGTGCCAGCAGCGACCAGGAAGGGAACACCGGGGAGCTGTTTTTT. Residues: CASSDQEGNTGELFF.

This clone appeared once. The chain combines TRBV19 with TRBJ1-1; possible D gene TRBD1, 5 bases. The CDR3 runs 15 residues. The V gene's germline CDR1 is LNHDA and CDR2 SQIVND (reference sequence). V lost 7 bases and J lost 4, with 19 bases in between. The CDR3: CASTTPWEGSTEAFF. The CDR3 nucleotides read TGTGCCAGTACCACGCCCTGGGAGGGGAGCACTGAAGCTTTCTTT.

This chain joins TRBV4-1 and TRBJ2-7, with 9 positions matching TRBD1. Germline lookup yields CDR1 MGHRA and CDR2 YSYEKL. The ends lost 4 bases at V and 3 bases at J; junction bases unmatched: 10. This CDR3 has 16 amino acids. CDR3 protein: CASSLASGQGFYEQYF. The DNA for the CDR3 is TGCGCCAGCAGCCTAGCTTCCGGACAGGGGTTCTACGAGCAGTACTTC.

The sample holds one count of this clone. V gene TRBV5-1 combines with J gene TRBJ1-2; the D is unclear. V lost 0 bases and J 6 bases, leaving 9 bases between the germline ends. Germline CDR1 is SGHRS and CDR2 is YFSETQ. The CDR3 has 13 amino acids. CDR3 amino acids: CASSLVPGNGYTF. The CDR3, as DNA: TGCGCCAGCAGCTTGGTACCAGGCAATGGCTACACCTTC.

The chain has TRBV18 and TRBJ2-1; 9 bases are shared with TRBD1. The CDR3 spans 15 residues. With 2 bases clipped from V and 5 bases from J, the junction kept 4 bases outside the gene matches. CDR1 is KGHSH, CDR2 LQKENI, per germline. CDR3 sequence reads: CASSPRDRAHNEQFF. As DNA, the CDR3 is TGTGCCAGCTCACCAAGGGACAGGGCCCACAATGAGCAGTTCTTC.

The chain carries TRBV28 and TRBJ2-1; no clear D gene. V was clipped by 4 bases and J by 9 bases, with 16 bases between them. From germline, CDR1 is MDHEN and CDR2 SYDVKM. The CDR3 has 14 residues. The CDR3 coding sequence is TGTGCCAGCAGTTGGGCGACTCCCTCGGGTGAGCAGTTCTTC. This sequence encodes CASSWATPSGEQFF.

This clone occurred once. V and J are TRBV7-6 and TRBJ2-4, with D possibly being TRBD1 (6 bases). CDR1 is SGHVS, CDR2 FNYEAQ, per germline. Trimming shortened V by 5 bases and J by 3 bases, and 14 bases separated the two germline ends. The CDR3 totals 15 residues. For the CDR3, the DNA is TGTGCCAGCAGCCCCGTCGCAGGGGTCAAAAACATTCAGTACTTC. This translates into CASSPVAGVKNIQYF.

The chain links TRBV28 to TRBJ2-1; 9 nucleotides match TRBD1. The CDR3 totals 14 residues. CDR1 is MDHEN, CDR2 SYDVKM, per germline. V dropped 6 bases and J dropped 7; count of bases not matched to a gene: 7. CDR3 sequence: CASSRDRVQNEQFF. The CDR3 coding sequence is TGTGCCAGCAGCCGGGACAGGGTCCAGAATGAGCAGTTCTTC.

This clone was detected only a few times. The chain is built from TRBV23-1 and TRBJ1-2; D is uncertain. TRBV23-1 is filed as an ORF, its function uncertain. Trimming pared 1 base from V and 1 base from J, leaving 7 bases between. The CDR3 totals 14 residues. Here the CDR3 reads CASSQWVLNYGYTF. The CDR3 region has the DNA TGCGCCAGCAGTCAATGGGTACTTAACTATGGCTACACCTTC.

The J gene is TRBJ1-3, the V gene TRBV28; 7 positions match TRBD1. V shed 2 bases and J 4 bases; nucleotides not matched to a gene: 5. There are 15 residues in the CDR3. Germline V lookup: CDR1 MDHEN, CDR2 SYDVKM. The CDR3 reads CASSLLDRDGNTIYF. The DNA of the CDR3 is TGTGCCAGCAGTTTACTCGACAGGGACGGAAACACCATATATTTT.

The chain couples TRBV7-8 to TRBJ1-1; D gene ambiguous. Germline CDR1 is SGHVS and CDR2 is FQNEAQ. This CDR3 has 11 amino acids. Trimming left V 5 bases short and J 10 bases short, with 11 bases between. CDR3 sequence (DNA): TGTGCCAGCAGCCGACTCGGCGGAGCTTTCTTT. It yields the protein CASSRLGGAFF.

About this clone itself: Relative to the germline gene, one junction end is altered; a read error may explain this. DNA of the CDR3: TGTGCTAGCAGCTTAGCTGGTGCGGGAGAGACCCAGTACTTC. Translated: CASSLAGAGETQYF. The rearrangement uses TRBV7-7 and TRBJ2-5; D perhaps matches TRBD2 (5 bases). This CDR3 region has 14 residues. Germline V gene lookup returns CDR1 SSHAT and CDR2 FNYEAQ (reference sequence).

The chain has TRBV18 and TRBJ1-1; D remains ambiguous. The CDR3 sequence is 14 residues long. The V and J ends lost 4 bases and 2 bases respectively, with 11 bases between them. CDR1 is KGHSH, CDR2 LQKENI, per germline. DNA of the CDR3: TGTGCCAGCTCACTGAAAACAGTAAACACTGAAGCTTTCTTT. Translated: CASSLKTVNTEAFF.

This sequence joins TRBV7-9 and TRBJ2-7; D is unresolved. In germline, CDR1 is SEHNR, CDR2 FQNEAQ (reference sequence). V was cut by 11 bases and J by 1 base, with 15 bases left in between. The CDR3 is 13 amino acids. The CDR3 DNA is TGTGCCTGCGGAAGTCTCGAATCCTACGAGCAGTACTTC. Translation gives CACGSLESYEQYF.

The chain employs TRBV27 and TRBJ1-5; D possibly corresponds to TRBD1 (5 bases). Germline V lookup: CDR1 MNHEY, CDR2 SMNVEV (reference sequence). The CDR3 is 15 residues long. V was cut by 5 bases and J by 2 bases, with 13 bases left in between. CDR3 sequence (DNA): TGTGCCAGCAGTACCGGGGGACTTGGCAATCAGCCCCAGCATTTT. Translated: CASSTGGLGNQPQHF.

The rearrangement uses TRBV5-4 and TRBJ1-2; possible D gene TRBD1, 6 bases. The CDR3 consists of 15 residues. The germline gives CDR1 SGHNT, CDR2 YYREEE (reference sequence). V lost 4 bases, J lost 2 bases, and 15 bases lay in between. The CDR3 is CASSMGDTGNYGYTF. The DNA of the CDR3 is TGTGCCAGCAGCATGGGGGATACAGGGAACTATGGCTACACCTTC.

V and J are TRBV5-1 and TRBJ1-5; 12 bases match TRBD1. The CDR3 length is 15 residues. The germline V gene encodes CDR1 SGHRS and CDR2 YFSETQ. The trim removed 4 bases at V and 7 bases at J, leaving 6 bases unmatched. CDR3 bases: TGCGCCAGCAGCACGGGACAGGGGGCAAGCCAGCCCCAGCATTTT. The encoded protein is CASSTGQGASQPQHF.

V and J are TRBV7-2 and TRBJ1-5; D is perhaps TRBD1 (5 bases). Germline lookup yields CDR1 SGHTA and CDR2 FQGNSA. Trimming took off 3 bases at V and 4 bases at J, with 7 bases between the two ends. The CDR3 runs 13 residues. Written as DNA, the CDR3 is TGTGCCAGCAGCTTCGACAGAAATCAGCCCCAGCATTTT. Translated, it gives CASSFDRNQPQHF.

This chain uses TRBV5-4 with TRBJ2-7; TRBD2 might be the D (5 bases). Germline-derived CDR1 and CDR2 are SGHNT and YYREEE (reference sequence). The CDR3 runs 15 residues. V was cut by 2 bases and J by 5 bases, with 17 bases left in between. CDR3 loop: CASSFPGPSADEQYF. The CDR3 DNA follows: TGTGCCAGCAGCTTCCCCGGGCCCTCAGCGGACGAGCAGTACTTC. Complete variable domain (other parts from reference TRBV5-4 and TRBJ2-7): ETGVTQSPTHLIKTRGQQVTLRCSSQSGHNTVSWYQQALGQGPQFIFQYYREEENGRGNFPPRFSGLQFPNYSSELNVNALELDDSALYLCASSFPGPSADEQYFGPGTRLTVT.

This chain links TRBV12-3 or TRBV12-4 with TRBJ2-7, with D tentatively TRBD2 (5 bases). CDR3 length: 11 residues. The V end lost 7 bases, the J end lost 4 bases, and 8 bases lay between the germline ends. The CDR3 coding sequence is TGTGCCAGCAAGGGCGGGTACGAGCAGTACTTC. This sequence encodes CASKGGYEQYF.

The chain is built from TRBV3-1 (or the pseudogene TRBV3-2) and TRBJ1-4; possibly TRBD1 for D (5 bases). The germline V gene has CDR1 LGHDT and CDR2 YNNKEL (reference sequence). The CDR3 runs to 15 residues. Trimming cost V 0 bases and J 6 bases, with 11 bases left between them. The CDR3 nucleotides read TGTGCCAGCAGCCAAGACTGGGGCAGGGATGAAAAACTGTTTTTT. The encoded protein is CASSQDWGRDEKLFF.

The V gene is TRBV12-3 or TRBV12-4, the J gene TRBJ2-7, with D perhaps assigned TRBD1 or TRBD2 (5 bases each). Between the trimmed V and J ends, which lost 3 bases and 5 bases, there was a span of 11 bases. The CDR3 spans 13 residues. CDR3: CASSFLGRDEQYF. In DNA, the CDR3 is TGTGCCAGCAGTTTTCTGGGACGGGACGAGCAGTACTTC.

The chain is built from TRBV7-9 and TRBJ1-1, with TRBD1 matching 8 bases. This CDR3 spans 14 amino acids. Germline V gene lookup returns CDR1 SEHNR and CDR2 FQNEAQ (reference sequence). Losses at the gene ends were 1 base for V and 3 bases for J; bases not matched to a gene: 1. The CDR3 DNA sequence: TGTGCCAGCAGCTTAGGCAGGGGGCACACTGAAGCTTTCTTT. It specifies CASSLGRGHTEAFF.